The rows below give T cell receptor beta chains drawn from one sample of a study of blood T cells in healthy people across ages. MiXCR, run by TCRdb on the 5' RACE reads, gives a single entry per CDR3 protein. This sample has hundreds of thousands of distinct CDR3 sequences, with approximately 24% found just once. The same data also went into a second study, on T cells of mothers and their children.

Sequenced material: blood. The source of these receptors is a boy aged 5-17 years in good health. Each CDR3 is given with its conserved first and last residue. The D gene is left open where the match is weak. The size field is filled for only some rows; it gives once, few, many or a size class.

V,D,size,J,CDR3,DNA
TRBV5-1,NA,many,TRBJ2-3,CASSLVPTDTQYF,TGTGCCAGCAGCTTAGTCCCCACAGATACGCAGTATTTT
TRBV6-1,NA,NA,TRBJ2-5,CASGVEPGAQYF,TGTGCCAGCGGGGTAGAGCCCGGGGCCCAGTACTTC
TRBV10-3,NA,few,TRBJ2-2,CAISGVNTGELFF,TGTGCCATCAGTGGGGTGAACACCGGGGAGCTGTTTTTT
TRBV28,NA,NA,TRBJ2-7,CASSLPAPYEQYF,TGTGCCAGCAGTTTACCAGCACCCTACGAGCAGTACTTC
TRBV3-1,NA,NA,TRBJ2-7,CASSQVGVSYEQYF,TGTGCCAGCAGCCAAGTCGGGGTCTCCTACGAGCAGTACTTC
TRBV9,TRBD1,few,TRBJ2-1,CASSKQGEAGTGVNEQFF,TGTGCCAGCTCAAAACAGGGGGAAGCGGGGACAGGGGTCAATGAGCAGTTCTTC
TRBV29-1,NA,few,TRBJ1-1,CSAPGQGNTEAFF,TGCAGCGCCCCAGGGCAGGGGAACACTGAAGCTTTCTTT
TRBV11-2,NA,few,TRBJ2-7,CASSPLSGPNEQYF,TGTGCCAGCAGCCCCCTTTCGGGGCCTAACGAGCAGTACTTC
TRBV6-6,NA,NA,TRBJ2-7,CASSSGTLTRYEQYF,TGTGCCAGCAGTTCCGGGACACTGACACGGTACGAGCAGTACTTC
TRBV23-1,NA,few,TRBJ1-4,CASSQPRPEKGEEKLFF,TGCGCCAGCAGTCAACCTAGACCTGAAAAAGGGGAAGAAAAACTGTTTTTT
TRBV12-3/TRBV12-4,NA,few,TRBJ2-1,CASSPQTRQSSYNEQFF,TGTGCCAGCAGTCCACAGACACGACAAAGCTCCTACAATGAGCAGTTCTTC
TRBV12-3/TRBV12-4,NA,few,TRBJ2-7,CASSSVAGRSPQRREQYF,TGTGCCAGCAGTTCGGTGGCAGGACGATCCCCCCAGAGAAGAGAGCAGTACTTC
TRBV7-3,NA,few,TRBJ1-1,CASSPWGGRVTEAFF,TGTGCCAGCAGCCCCTGGGGGGGTCGGGTCACTGAAGCTTTCTTT
TRBV12-3/TRBV12-4,NA,NA,TRBJ2-1,CASTNGAGFNNEQFF,TGTGCCAGCACCAACGGGGCGGGGTTTAACAATGAGCAGTTCTTC
TRBV28,NA,few,TRBJ2-4,CASSSPGTLGWNIQYF,TGTGCCAGCAGTTCCCCCGGGACCTTGGGCTGGAACATTCAGTACTTC
TRBV30,NA,NA,TRBJ1-4,CAWSQRDTPKF,TGTGCCTGGAGTCAGAGGGACACTCCGAAGTTT
TRBV12-3/TRBV12-4,NA,NA,TRBJ1-2,CASSLRSEKNYGYTF,TGTGCCAGCAGTTTAAGGTCCGAGAAGAACTATGGCTACACCTTC
TRBV2,NA,few,TRBJ1-4,CASSEIRDGEKLFF,TGTGCCAGCAGTGAAATCCGGGACGGGGAAAAACTGTTTTTT
TRBV7-9,NA,NA,TRBJ2-5,CASGTLSQETQYF,TGTGCCAGCGGGACACTTTCCCAAGAGACCCAGTACTTC
TRBV21-1,NA,many,TRBJ2-5,CASSNDREAQETQYF,TGTGCCAGCAGCAATGACAGGGAGGCCCAAGAGACCCAGTACTTC
TRBV20-1,NA,NA,TRBJ2-3,CSAIAPLGTDTQYF,TGCAGTGCTATAGCGCCCCTAGGCACAGATACGCAGTATTTT
TRBV29-1,NA,NA,TRBJ1-6,CNVGTGYNSPLHF,TGCAACGTTGGAACAGGTTATAATTCACCCCTCCACTTT
TRBV10-2,NA,once,TRBJ2-7,CASVRGGPSYEQYF,TGCGCCAGCGTAAGGGGCGGCCCCTCCTACGAGCAGTACTTC
TRBV7-8,NA,once,TRBJ1-1,CASSFLVRLRGRAFF,TGTGCCAGCAGCTTCCTCGTTAGGCTAAGGGGACGAGCTTTCTTT
TRBV29-1,NA,NA,TRBJ2-3,CSVAVTSTASTDTQYF,TGCAGCGTTGCCGTAACCTCGACAGCTAGCACAGATACGCAGTATTTT
TRBV20-1,TRBD1,few,TRBJ1-2,CSAPGQASLEGYTF,TGCAGTGCTCCTGGACAGGCCTCGCTAGAGGGCTACACCTTC
TRBV12-3/TRBV12-4,TRBD2,NA,TRBJ2-5,CASTGTSGWETQYF,TGTGCCAGCACTGGGACTAGCGGGTGGGAGACCCAGTACTTC
TRBV7-2,NA,NA,TRBJ1-1,CASSRRAGLATEAFF,TGTGCCAGCAGCCGACGGGCAGGGTTGGCCACTGAAGCTTTCTTT
TRBV28,TRBD2,few,TRBJ2-7,CASSSPSGGGREQYF,TGTGCCAGCAGTTCCCCTAGCGGGGGGGGAAGAGAGCAGTACTTC
TRBV10-1,NA,few,TRBJ2-7,CASSDPGNEQYF,TGCGCCAGCAGTGACCCAGGTAACGAGCAGTACTTC
TRBV3-1,NA,few,TRBJ2-1,CASTAGPGSYNEQFF,TGTGCCAGCACCGCGGGCCCAGGGTCCTACAATGAGCAGTTCTTC
TRBV20-1,TRBD2,few,TRBJ2-1,CSARDGAGGRSSYNEQFF,TGCAGTGCTAGAGATGGGGCGGGGGGCCGAAGCTCCTACAATGAGCAGTTCTTC
TRBV29-1,TRBD1,few,TRBJ1-2,CSAIIQGADGGYTF,TGCAGCGCAATAATACAGGGGGCGGATGGTGGCTACACCTTC
TRBV2,NA,NA,TRBJ1-1,CASREEGATEAFF,TGTGCCAGCAGAGAAGAAGGGGCCACTGAAGCTTTCTTT
TRBV12-3/TRBV12-4,TRBD1,NA,TRBJ1-2,CASSLGGGGGLPHGYTF,TGTGCCAGCAGTTTAGGGGGAGGGGGCGGCTTACCACATGGCTACACCTTC
TRBV29-1,NA,few,TRBJ2-2,CSAPRGPNTGELFF,TGCAGCGCACCGAGGGGTCCGAACACCGGGGAGCTGTTTTTT
TRBV18,TRBD2,few,TRBJ2-1,CASSPRFVSGLADGGGADEQFF,TGTGCCAGCTCACCACGATTCGTATCAGGATTAGCTGACGGCGGGGGGGCCGATGAGCAGTTCTTC
TRBV29-1,NA,NA,TRBJ2-6,CSVVRAGANVLTF,TGCAGCGTTGTTAGGGCTGGGGCCAACGTCCTGACTTTC
TRBV12-3/TRBV12-4,NA,NA,TRBJ2-7,CASSAGQPLEQYF,TGTGCCAGCAGCGCGGGACAGCCCCTCGAGCAGTACTTC
TRBV7-9,NA,few,TRBJ1-4,CASSPLAGEKLFF,TGTGCCAGCAGCCCCCTCGCAGGGGAAAAACTGTTTTTT
TRBV3-1,TRBD2,few,TRBJ2-5,CASSQDYSGAKTQYF,TGTGCCAGCAGCCAAGACTATAGCGGGGCAAAGACCCAGTACTTC
TRBV11-2,NA,few,TRBJ2-1,CASSLVDYDYNEQFF,TGTGCCAGCAGCTTAGTCGACTACGACTACAATGAGCAGTTCTTC
TRBV11-2,NA,NA,TRBJ2-3,CASSLRGSQEYF,TGTGCCAGCAGCTTGCGGGGCAGTCAGGAGTATTTT
TRBV3-1,NA,NA,TRBJ1-1,CASSQVMNTEAFF,TGTGCCAGCAGCCAAGTTATGAACACTGAAGCTTTCTTT
TRBV30,NA,NA,TRBJ1-6,CAWSSGRKNSPLHF,TGTGCCTGGAGTTCGGGACGGAAAAATTCACCCCTCCACTTT
TRBV12-3/TRBV12-4,TRBD2,few,TRBJ2-7,CASSKTSGGPYEQYF,TGTGCCAGCAGTAAAACTAGCGGGGGGCCCTACGAGCAGTACTTC
TRBV6-5,NA,NA,TRBJ1-5,CASSWGGPNQPQHF,TGTGCCAGCAGCTGGGGGGGCCCCAATCAGCCCCAGCATTTT
TRBV20-1,NA,NA,TRBJ1-4,CSATPWGPNEKLFF,TGCAGTGCAACGCCCTGGGGACCTAATGAAAAACTGTTTTTT
TRBV5-1,NA,few,TRBJ2-2,CASSQNTGNTGELFF,TGCGCCAGCAGTCAGAACACAGGGAACACCGGGGAGCTGTTTTTT
TRBV11-2,TRBD1,NA,TRBJ2-1,CASSLIGTGTPYNEQFF,TGTGCCAGCAGCTTAATTGGGACAGGCACTCCCTACAATGAGCAGTTCTTC
TRBV6-1,NA,NA,TRBJ2-7,CATRVYQGIGYEQYF,TGTGCCACAAGAGTATACCAGGGGATAGGATACGAGCAGTACTTC
TRBV3-1,NA,many,TRBJ2-7,CASSQDPAEQYF,TGTGCCAGCAGCCAAGATCCGGCCGAGCAGTACTTC
TRBV2,NA,NA,TRBJ2-3,CARGDGTDTQYF,TGTGCCAGAGGGGACGGCACAGATACGCAGTATTTT
TRBV27,NA,NA,TRBJ1-2,CASKGLEGYTF,TGTGCCAGCAAGGGTTTAGAGGGCTACACCTTC
TRBV18,TRBD1,many,TRBJ2-5,CASSPGQGGETQYF,TGTGCCAGCAGCCCGGGACAGGGCGGGGAGACCCAGTACTTC
TRBV5-1,TRBD1,NA,TRBJ2-5,CASSLGTGTGVQETQYF,TGCGCCAGCAGCTTGGGGACGGGAACAGGGGTACAAGAGACCCAGTACTTC
TRBV13,TRBD1,NA,TRBJ1-5,CASSLAGQGIVGQPQHF,TGTGCCAGCAGCTTAGCTGGACAGGGAATCGTCGGACAGCCCCAGCATTTT
TRBV13,NA,NA,TRBJ1-1,CASSLDGGRAETFF,TGTGCCAGCAGCTTAGATGGTGGAAGAGCTGAAACTTTCTTT